This TCR beta chain was profiled in a study of tumor-infiltrating lymphocytes in primary liver carcinoma. Study results and caveats: Merely about 7.5-24% of top clones occurred in all five tumor regions.

Co-extracted RNA and DNA came from about 19-30 mg of unsorted bulk tissue. The authors sampled five separate regions per tumor. Every tumor sample analyzed contained over 85% viable tumor cells. TCR beta cDNA came from around 0.5 ug total RNA, primed with a constant-region primer. Three nested multiplex PCR rounds of slightly modified ARM-PCR generated TCR beta libraries. A C-beta reverse primer was combined with TRBV1-TRBV30 forward primers in the first two PCR rounds, and each round had around 11 cycles. In TCRdb, the multiplex PCR reads were re-called with MiXCR into one record per CDR3 protein. Altogether just under 45,000 distinct CDR3 sequences are present, 65% to 85% being singletons, with the ten largest covering about a fifth. This clonotype was observed once. What it binds is not known. One end of the junction fails to match germline, which may point to a read error. CDR1 and CDR2 (germline): SGHNT, YENEEA. The CDR3 has 13 amino acids.

Sequencing input: liver tumor tissue from sampling region 2. Subset noted: tumor region T2, inferior pole. The V gene is TRBV11-3, the J gene TRBJ2-2; a weak D match, TRBD2 (5 bases). This receptor was taken from a man aged 35 to 55 with primary liver carcinoma and hepatitis B virus infection. CDR3 protein: CVSGLDFTWELFF. The CDR3 DNA sequence: TGTGTCAGCGGCTTAGACTTCACCTGGGAGCTGTTTTTT.